Sequencing of this T cell receptor beta chain was carried out in a study of vaccination effects on CD4 cells after COVID-19. Study in general: Every well housed two million PBMC, which grew in culture alongside 8.5 to 10 IU/ml IL-2 and approximately 10 ug/ml peptides.

Note on this clone: Its antigen is as yet unknown.

Here immunoSEQ multiplex PCR was the method, and the copy in TCRdb shows in-frame clones only, minus some. This table has tens of thousands of clones, 70% to 80% appearing once. Germline values: CDR1 SQVTM, CDR2 ANQGSEA. The CDR3 has 15 amino acids. Trimming cost V 2 bases and J 3 bases; bases outside gene matches: 2. Study-wide results and limits: By a late point after vaccination, infection- and vaccine-induced clones had shrunk markedly through clonal contraction.

After roughly ten days in culture, the CD4+ T cells were isolated. V and J are TRBV29-1 and TRBJ2-3, with 13 bases fitting TRBD2. The sequence was obtained from a human donor who received a COVID-19 vaccine. The sample consisted of CD4+ T cells from PBMCs cultured without peptide, taken before COVID-19 vaccination. Here the CDR3 reads CSVERLAGGTDTQYF. The DNA of the CDR3 is TGCAGCGTTGAAAGACTAGCGGGGGGTACAGATACGCAGTATTTT.